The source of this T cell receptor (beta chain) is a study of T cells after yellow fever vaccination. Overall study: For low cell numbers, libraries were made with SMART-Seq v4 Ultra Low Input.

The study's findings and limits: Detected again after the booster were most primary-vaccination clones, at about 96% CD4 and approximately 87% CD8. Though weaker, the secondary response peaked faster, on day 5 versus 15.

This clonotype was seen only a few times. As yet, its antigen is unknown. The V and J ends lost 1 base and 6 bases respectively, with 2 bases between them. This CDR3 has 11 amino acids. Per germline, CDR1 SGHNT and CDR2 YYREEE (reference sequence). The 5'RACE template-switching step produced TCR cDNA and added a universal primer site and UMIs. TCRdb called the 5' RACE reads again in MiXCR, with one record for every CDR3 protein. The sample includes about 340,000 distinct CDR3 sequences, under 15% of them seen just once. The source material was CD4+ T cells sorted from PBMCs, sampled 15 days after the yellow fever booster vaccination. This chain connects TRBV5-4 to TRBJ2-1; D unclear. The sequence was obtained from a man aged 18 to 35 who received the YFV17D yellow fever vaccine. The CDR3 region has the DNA TGTGCCAGCAGCTTGAGCAATGAGCAGTTCTTC. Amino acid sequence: CASSLSNEQFF.